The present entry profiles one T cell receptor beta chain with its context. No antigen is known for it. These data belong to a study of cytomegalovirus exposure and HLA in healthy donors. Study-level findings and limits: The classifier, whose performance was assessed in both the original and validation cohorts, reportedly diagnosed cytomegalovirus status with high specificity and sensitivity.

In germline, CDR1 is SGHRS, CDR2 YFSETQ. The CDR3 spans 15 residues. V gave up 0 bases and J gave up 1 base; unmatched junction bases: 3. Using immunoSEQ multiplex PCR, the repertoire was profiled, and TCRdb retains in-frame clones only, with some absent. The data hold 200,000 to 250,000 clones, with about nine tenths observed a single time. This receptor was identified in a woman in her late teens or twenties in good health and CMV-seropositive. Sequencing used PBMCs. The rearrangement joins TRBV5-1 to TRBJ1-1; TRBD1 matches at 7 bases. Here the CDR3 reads CASSLDRGGNTEAFF. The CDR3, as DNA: TGCGCCAGCAGCTTGGACAGGGGAGGGAACACTGAAGCTTTCTTT.